One T cell receptor (beta chain) is described in this entry. Germline V lookup: CDR1 SGHTA, CDR2 FQGNSA. The V end lost 3 bases, the J end lost 8 bases, and 14 bases lay between the germline ends. This CDR3 spans 14 amino acids. This entry belongs to a study of blood T cell repertoires in COVID-19. Per the original methods: Estimated nucleated cell counts came from reference gene primer amplification. Assay used: immunoSEQ multiplex PCR; TCRdb lists only in-frame clones, some missing. That table gives V, J and clone size, and the DNA gave D and trimming. This sample has hundreds of thousands of clones, with around 84% found just once.

The origin of this receptor is a man in his forties who had recovered from COVID-19. This chain joins TRBV7-2 and TRBJ2-1; maybe TRBD2 (5 bases). What was sequenced was PBMCs or T cells enriched from blood (not recorded which). CDR3 protein: CASSFEGPGYEQFF. The CDR3 DNA is TGTGCCAGCAGCTTTGAGGGCCCGGGGTATGAGCAGTTCTTC.